The 3 T cell receptor beta chains in this list originate from one sample, sequenced in a study of vaccination and CD4 T cells after COVID-19. The Oncomine TCR Beta short-read assay sequenced DNA from cultured CD4+ T cells. In TCRdb, the PCR reads were re-called with MiXCR into one record per CDR3 protein. The sample records around 21,000 distinct CDR3 sequences, 60% to 70% being singletons. For these TCRs, the target antigens are not known. Treatment specified: approximately 9-day PBMC culture with coronavirus spike peptide pools or control peptides (ViraFEST assay). Sequencing was carried out using CD4+ T cells from blood, cultured in vitro. The receptors originated from a human donor who had recovered from COVID-19.

The rearrangement uses TRBV2 and TRBJ1-1, with 8 bases fitting TRBD1. With 7 bases clipped from V and 0 bases from J, the junction kept 13 bases outside the gene matches. CDR1 SNHLY and CDR2 FYNNEI come from the germline V gene. The CDR3 contains 17 residues. The CDR3 protein is CASNMRRTGGLNTEAFF. The CDR3 coding sequence is TGTGCCAGCAACATGAGGAGAACAGGGGGACTGAACACTGAAGCTTTCTTT.

DNA of the CDR3: TGTGCCAGCAGGGGACGGATGAACACTGAAGCTTTCTTT. This codes for CASRGRMNTEAFF. V is TRBV6-2 or TRBV6-3 and J is TRBJ1-1, with D tentatively TRBD1 (5 bases). Germline values: CDR1 MNHEY, CDR2 SVGEGT. CDR3 size: 13 residues. V was trimmed by 6 bases and J by 0 bases, leaving 8 bases between them.

This clonotype was detected only once. The chain employs TRBV11-2 and TRBJ1-5; D is perhaps TRBD1 (6 bases). Trimming pared 4 bases from V and 7 bases from J, leaving 14 bases between. Germline V lookup: CDR1 SGHAT, CDR2 FQNNGV. CDR3 length: 14 residues. In DNA form, the CDR3 reads TGTGCCAGCAGCTCACAGGGTCTTGCCCAGCCCCAGCATTTT. Translated: CASSSQGLAQPQHF.